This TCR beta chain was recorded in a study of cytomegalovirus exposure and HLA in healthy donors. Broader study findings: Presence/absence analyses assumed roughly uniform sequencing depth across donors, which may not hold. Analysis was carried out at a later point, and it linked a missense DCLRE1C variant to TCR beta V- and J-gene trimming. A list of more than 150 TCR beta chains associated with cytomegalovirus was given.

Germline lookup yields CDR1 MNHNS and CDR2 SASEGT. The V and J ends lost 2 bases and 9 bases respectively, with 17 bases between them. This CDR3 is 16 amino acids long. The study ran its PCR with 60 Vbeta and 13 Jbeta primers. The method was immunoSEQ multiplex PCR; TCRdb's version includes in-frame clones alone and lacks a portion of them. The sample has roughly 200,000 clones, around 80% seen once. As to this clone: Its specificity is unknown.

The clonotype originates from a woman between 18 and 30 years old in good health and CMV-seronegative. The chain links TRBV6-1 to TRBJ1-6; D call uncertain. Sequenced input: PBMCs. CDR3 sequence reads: CASSERATPRGSPLHF. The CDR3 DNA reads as TGTGCCAGCAGTGAACGGGCAACTCCACGGGGTTCACCCCTCCACTTT.